This TCR beta chain was identified in a study of monozygotic twins with inflammatory bowel disease. Points from the study as a whole: Sharing of clonotypes with others was lower in IBD patients than in healthy twins, and this was especially so with disease activity.

Germline-derived CDR1 and CDR2 are MNHNS and SASEGT. The CDR3 is 17 amino acids. Blood (approximately 2.5 ml) was collected from every donor individually. Whole blood supplied total RNA, and T cells were not sorted. Details on this clonotype: What it binds is unknown.

Each sample's cDNA came from eight separate reactions. Reanalyzing the 5' RACE reads, TCRdb keeps one entry per CDR3 protein, without DNA. The specimen's table records fewer than 550,000 distinct CDR3 sequences. The source of this sequence is a human donor with ulcerative colitis or Crohn's disease, or a healthy co-twin of an affected twin (not recorded which). The specimen was blood. The chain joins TRBV6-1 to TRBJ2-7; TCRdb selects TRBD2, and the lack of DNA leaves this call unchecked. The CDR3 spells CASMGLAGGRASYEQYF.